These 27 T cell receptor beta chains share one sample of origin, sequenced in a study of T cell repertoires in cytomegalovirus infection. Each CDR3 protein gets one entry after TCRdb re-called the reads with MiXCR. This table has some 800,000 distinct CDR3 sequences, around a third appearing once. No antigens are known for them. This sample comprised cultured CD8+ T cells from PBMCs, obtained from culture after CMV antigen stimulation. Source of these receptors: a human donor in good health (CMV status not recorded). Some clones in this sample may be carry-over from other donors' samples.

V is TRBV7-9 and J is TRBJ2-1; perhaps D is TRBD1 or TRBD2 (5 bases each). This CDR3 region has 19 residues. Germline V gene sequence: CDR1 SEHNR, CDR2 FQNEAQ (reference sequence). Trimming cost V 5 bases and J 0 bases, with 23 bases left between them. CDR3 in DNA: TGTGCCAGCAGCGCAGACTTCGTCACCGGGACCCTCTCCTACAATGAGCAGTTCTTC. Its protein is CASSADFVTGTLSYNEQFF.

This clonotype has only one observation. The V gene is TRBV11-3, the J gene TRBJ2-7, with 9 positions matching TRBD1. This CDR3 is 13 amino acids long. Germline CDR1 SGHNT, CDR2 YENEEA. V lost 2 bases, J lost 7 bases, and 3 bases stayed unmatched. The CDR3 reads CASSLRGQGEQYF. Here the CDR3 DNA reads TGTGCCAGCAGCTTAAGGGGACAGGGAGAGCAGTACTTC.

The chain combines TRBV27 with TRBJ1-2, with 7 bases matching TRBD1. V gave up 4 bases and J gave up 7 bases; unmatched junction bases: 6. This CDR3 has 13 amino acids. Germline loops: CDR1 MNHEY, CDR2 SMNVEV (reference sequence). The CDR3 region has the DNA TGTGCCAGCAGTTGGGACAGTTTTTCTGGCTACACCTTC. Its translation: CASSWDSFSGYTF.

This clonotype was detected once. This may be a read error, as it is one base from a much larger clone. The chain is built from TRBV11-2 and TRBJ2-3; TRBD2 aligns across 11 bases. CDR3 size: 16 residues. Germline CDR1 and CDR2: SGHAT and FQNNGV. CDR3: CVSSLELAGGQNTQYF. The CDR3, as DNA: TGTGTCAGCAGCTTAGAGCTAGCGGGGGGCCAGAATACGCAGTATTTT.

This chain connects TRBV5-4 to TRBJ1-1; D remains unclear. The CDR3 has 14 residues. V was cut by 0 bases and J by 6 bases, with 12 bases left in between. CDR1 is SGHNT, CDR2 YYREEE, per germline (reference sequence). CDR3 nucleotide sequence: TGTGCCAGCAGCTTGGTTGCGGGGTTCGCTGAAGCTTTCTTT. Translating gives CASSLVAGFAEAFF.

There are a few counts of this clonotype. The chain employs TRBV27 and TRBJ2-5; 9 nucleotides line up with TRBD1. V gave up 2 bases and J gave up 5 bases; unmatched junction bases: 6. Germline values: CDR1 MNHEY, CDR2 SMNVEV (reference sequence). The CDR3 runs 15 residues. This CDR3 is CASSLVRTGAETQYF. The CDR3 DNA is TGTGCCAGCAGTTTAGTTCGGACAGGGGCCGAGACCCAGTACTTC.

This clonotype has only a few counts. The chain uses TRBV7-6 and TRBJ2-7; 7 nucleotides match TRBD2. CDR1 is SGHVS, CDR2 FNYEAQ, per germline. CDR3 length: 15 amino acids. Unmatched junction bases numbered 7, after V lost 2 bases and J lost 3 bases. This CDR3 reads CASSLSEGRGYEQYF. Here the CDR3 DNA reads TGTGCCAGCAGCTTATCGGAGGGGAGGGGCTACGAGCAGTACTTC.

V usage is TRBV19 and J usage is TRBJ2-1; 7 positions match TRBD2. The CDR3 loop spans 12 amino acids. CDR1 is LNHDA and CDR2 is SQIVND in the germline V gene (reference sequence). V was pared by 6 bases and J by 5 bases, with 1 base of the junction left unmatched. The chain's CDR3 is CASSGLDNEQFF. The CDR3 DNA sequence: TGTGCCAGTAGCGGACTAGACAATGAGCAGTTCTTC.

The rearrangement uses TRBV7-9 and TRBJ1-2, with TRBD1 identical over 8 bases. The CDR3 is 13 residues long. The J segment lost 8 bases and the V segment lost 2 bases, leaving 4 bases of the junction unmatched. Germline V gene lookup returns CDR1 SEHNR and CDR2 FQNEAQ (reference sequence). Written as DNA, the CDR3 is TGTGCCAGCAGCTTAACTGGGGACAGGGGCTACACCTTC. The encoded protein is CASSLTGDRGYTF.

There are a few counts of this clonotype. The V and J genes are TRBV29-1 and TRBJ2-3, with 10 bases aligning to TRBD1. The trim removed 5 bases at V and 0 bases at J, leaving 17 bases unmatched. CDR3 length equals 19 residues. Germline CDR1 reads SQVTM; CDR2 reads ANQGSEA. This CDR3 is CSVLAPHVGGQGSTDTQYF. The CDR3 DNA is TGCAGCGTTTTGGCCCCTCATGTTGGGGGACAGGGGAGCACAGATACGCAGTATTTT.

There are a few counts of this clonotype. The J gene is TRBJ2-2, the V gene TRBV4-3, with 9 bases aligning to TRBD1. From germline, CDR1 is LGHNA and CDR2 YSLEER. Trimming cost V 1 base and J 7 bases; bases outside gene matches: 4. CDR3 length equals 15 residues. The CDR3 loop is CASSQGTGEIGELFF. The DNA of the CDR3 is TGCGCCAGCAGCCAAGGGACAGGGGAAATCGGGGAGCTGTTTTTT.

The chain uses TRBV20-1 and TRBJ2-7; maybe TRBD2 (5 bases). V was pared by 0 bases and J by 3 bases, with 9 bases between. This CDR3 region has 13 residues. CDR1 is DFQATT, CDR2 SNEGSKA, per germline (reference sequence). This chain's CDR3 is CSARDSRDYEQYF. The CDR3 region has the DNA TGCAGTGCTAGAGATTCGAGGGACTACGAGCAGTACTTC.

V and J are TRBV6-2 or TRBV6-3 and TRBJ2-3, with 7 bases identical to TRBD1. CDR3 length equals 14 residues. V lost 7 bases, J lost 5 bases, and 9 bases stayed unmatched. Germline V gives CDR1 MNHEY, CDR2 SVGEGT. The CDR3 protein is CASTTRGLGDTQYF. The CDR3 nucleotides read TGTGCCAGCACCACGAGGGGGCTGGGAGATACGCAGTATTTT.

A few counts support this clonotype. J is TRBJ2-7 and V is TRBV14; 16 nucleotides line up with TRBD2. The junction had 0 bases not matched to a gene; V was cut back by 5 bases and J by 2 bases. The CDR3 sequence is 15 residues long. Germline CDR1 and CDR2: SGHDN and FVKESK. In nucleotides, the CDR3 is TGTGCCAGCAGCGGGACTAGCGGGGGGGCCTACGAGCAGTACGTC. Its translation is CASSGTSGGAYEQYV.

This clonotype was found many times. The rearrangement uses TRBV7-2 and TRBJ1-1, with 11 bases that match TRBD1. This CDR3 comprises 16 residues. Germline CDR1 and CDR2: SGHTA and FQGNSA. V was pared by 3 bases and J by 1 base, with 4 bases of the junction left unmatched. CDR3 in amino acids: CASSFRDRGSNTEAFF. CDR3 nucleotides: TGTGCCAGCAGCTTCCGGGACAGGGGGTCGAACACTGAAGCTTTCTTT.

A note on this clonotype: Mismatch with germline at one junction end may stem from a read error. This CDR3 reads CASSVTSTGTQYF. CDR3 coding DNA: TGTGCTAGCAGCGTTACTTCCACCGGGACGCAGTATTTT. This chain uses TRBV7-7 with TRBJ2-3; the D is unclear. In germline, CDR1 is SSHAT, CDR2 FNYEAQ (reference sequence). The CDR3 contains 13 residues.

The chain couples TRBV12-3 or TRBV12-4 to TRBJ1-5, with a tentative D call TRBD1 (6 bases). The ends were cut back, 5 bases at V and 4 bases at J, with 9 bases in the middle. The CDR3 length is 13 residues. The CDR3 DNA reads TGTGCCAGCAGTCAGGGGAAGAATCAGCCCCAGCATTTT. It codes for CASSQGKNQPQHF.

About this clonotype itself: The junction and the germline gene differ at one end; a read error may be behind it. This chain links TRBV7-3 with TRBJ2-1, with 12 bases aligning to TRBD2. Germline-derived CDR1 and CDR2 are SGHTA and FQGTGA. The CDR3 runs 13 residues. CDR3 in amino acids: CVSTSGGWDEQFF. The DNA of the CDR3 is TGTGTCAGCACTAGCGGGGGGTGGGATGAGCAGTTCTTC.

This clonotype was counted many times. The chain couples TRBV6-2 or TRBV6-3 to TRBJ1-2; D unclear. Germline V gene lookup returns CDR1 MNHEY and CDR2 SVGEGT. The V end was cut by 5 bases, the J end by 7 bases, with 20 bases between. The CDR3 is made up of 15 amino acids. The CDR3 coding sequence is TGTGCCAGCAGTCCCCTCGAGGGTCTCTTGACTGGCTACACCTTC. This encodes CASSPLEGLLTGYTF.

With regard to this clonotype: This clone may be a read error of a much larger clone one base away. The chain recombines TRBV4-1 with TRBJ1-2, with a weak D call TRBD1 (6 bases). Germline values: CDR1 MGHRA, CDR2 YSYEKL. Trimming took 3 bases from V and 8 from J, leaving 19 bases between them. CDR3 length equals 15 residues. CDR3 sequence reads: CASSQAPQGRGGYTF. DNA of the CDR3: TGCGCCAGCAGCCAGGCTCCACAGGGAAGGGGCGGCTACACCTTC.

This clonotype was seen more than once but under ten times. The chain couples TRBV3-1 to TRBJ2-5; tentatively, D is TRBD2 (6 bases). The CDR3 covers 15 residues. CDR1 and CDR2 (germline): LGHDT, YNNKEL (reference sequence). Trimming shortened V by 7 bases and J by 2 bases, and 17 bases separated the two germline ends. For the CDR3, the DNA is TGTGCCAGCACCCCAACATTGGGGGGACAAGAGACCCAGTACTTC. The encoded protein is CASTPTLGGQETQYF.

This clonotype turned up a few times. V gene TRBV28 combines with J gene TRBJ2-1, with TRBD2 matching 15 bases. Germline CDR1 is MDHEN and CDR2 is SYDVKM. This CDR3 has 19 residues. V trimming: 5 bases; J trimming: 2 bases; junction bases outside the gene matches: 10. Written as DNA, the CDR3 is TGTGCCAGCAGTACATTCCTTCGGACTAGCGGGGGGGCCTACAATGAGCAGTTCTTC. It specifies CASSTFLRTSGGAYNEQFF.

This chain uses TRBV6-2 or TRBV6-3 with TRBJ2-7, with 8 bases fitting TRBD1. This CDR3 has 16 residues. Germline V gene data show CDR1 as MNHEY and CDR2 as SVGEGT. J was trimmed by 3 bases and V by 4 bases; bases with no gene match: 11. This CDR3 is CASSWGQEWNNYEQYV. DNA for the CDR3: TGTGCCAGCAGTTGGGGACAGGAATGGAATAACTACGAGCAGTACGTC.

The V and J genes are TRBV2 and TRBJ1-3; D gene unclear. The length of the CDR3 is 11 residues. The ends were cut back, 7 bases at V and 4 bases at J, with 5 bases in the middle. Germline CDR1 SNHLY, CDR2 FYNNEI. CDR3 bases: TGTGCCAGCATGGACGGAAACACCATATATTTT. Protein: CASMDGNTIYF.

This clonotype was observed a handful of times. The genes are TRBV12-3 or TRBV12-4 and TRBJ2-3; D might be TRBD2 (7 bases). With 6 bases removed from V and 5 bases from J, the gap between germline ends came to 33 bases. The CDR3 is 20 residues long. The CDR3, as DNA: TGTGCCAGCAGATTTTTGGTATTTGGTGTTGGGGGGGCAGGAGGAGATACGCAGTATTTT. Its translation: CASRFLVFGVGGAGGDTQYF.

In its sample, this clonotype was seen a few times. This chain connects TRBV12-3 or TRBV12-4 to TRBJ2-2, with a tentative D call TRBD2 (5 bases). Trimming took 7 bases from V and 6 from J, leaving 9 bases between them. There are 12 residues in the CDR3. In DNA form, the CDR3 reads TGTGCCAGCATCCGGGGTTCCGGGGAGCTGTTTTTT. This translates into CASIRGSGELFF.

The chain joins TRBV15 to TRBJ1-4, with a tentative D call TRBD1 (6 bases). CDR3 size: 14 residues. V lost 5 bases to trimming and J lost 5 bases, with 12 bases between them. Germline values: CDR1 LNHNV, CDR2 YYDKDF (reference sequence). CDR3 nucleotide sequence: TGTGCCACCAGCGGAGGACAGAAGAATGAAAAACTGTTTTTT. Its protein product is CATSGGQKNEKLFF.